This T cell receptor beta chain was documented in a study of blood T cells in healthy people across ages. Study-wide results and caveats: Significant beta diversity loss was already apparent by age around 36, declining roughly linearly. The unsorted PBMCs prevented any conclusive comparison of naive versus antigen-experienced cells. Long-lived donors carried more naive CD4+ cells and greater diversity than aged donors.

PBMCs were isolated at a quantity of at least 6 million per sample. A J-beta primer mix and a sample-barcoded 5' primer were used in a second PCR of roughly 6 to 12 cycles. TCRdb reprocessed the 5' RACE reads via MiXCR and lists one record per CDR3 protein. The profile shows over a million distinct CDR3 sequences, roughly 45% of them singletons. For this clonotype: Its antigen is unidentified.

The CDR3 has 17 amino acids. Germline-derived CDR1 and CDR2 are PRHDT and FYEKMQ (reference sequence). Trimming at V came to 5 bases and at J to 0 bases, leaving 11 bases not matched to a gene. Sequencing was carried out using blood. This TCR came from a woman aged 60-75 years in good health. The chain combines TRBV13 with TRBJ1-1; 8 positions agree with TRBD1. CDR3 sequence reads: CASSPGQGTFMNTEAFF. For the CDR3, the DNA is TGTGCCAGCAGCCCCGGACAGGGCACTTTCATGAACACTGAAGCTTTCTTT.